This TCR beta chain stems from a study of Graves' ophthalmopathy and Graves' hyperthyroidism. Study-wide findings and caveats: Sensitivity of around 86% and specificity of roughly 80% were achieved when a 13-signature model separated ophthalmopathy from stable hyperthyroidism.

This clonotype was counted at least ten times. Its cognate antigen is unknown. The V gene lost 7 bases and the J gene lost 0 bases, with 9 bases spanning the gap. The CDR3 extends over 13 amino acids. Germline V lookup: CDR1 WNHNN, CDR2 SYGVQD (reference sequence). Investigators amplified TCR beta CDR3 regions from RNA transcripts. An initial RT-PCR round employing HTBI primers preceded a second-round multiplex PCR. A single record per CDR3 protein comes from TCRdb applying MiXCR to the multiplex PCR reads. The table has about 740,000 distinct CDR3 sequences, 40% seen once. The sequenced sample was peripheral blood. The chain combines TRBV10-1 with TRBJ1-2; weak D call: TRBD1 (5 bases). The clonotype originates from an adult man with Graves' ophthalmopathy. This chain's CDR3 is CASTRASNYGYTF. The CDR3 DNA follows: TGCGCCAGCACCAGGGCTTCTAACTATGGCTACACCTTC.